This TCR beta chain was observed in a study of CD8+ T cells in alopecia areata. TCR sequencing used cDNA made by reverse transcription of extracted RNA. Here immunoSEQ multiplex PCR was the method, and the copy in TCRdb shows in-frame clones only, minus some. The data show about 160,000 clones, 87% seen once. The germline V gene encodes CDR1 WNHNN and CDR2 SYGVQD (reference sequence). The CDR3 spans 15 residues. With 1 base removed from V and 0 bases from J, the gap between germline ends came to 6 bases. This sequence originates from a human donor with alopecia areata. This chain links TRBV10-1 with TRBJ2-2; D remains ambiguous. The sample here was CD8+ T cells sorted from blood, taken at week 0. The CDR3 sequence: CASSEWQTNTGELFF. CDR3 nucleotide sequence: TGCGCCAGCAGTGAGTGGCAGACGAACACCGGGGAGCTGTTTTTT.